These T cell receptor beta chains were read from a single sample in a study of tumor-infiltrating lymphocytes in localized non-small cell lung cancer. Sequencing used immunoSEQ multiplex PCR; TCRdb keeps in-frame clones, though not all of them. The sample comprises some 30,000 clones, 80% to 90% of which are singletons, and roughly 1.9% rests with the top ten. Sequenced sample: lung tumor tissue. The receptors derive from a human donor with non-small cell lung cancer. Each CDR3 is given with its conserved first and last residue. D genes are given only for firm matches. The size of a clone is reported for some rows only, either as once, few or many, or as a class for expanded clones.

d_call	v_call	clone_size	j_call	cdr3_aa	cdr3_nt
-	TRBV6-1	medium-sized	TRBJ1-5	CASSWGRSNQPQHF	TGTGCCAGCTCTTGGGGGCGTAGCAATCAGCCCCAGCATTTT
-	TRBV6-5	-	TRBJ1-2	CASSPRTAFYGYTF	TGTGCCAGCAGTCCTAGGACCGCCTTCTATGGCTACACCTTC
-	TRBV7-7	once	TRBJ1-1	CASSLVIGAEAFF	TGTGCTAGCAGCTTAGTAATCGGAGCTGAAGCTTTCTTT
TRBD1	TRBV5-6	-	TRBJ1-5	CASSLTGVEAIQHF	TGTGCCAGCAGCTTAACAGGGGTTGAGGCGATCCAGCATTTT
-	TRBV25-1	-	TRBJ1-5	CASRQGRQPQHF	TGTGCCAGCAGGCAGGGGAGACAGCCCCAGCATTTT
-	TRBV5-1	-	TRBJ1-4	CASSRSSTNEKLFF	TGCGCCAGCAGTAGGTCCTCAACTAATGAAAAACTGTTTTTT
-	TRBV9	-	TRBJ1-1	CASSDGTARLNTEAFF	TGTGCCAGCAGCGACGGGACGGCTCGTCTGAACACTGAAGCTTTCTTT
-	TRBV5-1	-	TRBJ1-2	CASRTGLNYGYTF	TGCGCCAGCAGGACAGGTTTGAACTATGGCTACACCTTC
-	TRBV15	-	TRBJ1-5	CATSREAQSNQPQHF	TGTGCCACCAGCAGAGAGGCACAAAGCAATCAGCCCCAGCATTTT
-	TRBV7-2	-	TRBJ2-3	CASSHGTSGVDTQYF	TGTGCCAGCAGCCATGGGACGTCAGGGGTTGATACGCAGTATTTT
TRBD1	TRBV30	-	TRBJ1-4	CAADRGIVTNEKLFF	TGTGCCGCGGACAGGGGGATAGTTACTAATGAAAAACTGTTTTTT
-	TRBV5-6	once	TRBJ2-7	CASSFRREGDEQYF	TGTGCCAGCAGCTTCCGCAGGGAAGGTGACGAGCAGTACTTC
-	TRBV5-4	-	TRBJ2-7	CASSLGGPGSYEQYF	TGTGCCAGCAGCTTGGGGGGTCCGGGTTCCTACGAGCAGTACTTC
-	TRBV7-9	-	TRBJ1-2	CASSLDIYGYTF	TGTGCCAGCAGCTTAGACATCTATGGCTACACCTTC
-	TRBV7-2	once	TRBJ2-5	CASSLRQRETQYF	TGTGCCAGCAGCCTCCGACAGCGGGAGACCCAGTACTTC
-	TRBV6-6	-	TRBJ1-5	CASSTPRSYSNQPQHF	TGTGCCAGCAGTACCCCGCGATCGTATAGCAATCAGCCCCAGCATTTT
TRBD1	TRBV29-1	-	TRBJ2-4	CSATAGQVLKNIQYF	TGCAGCGCTACCGCGGGACAGGTGTTAAAAAACATTCAGTACTTC
-	TRBV7-2	-	TRBJ1-5	CASSSGGGLGYQPQHF	TGTGCCAGCAGCTCAGGTGGGGGGTTAGGGTATCAGCCCCAGCATTTT
-	TRBV28	-	TRBJ1-1	CASSLTSRSGVTEAFF	TGTGCCAGCAGTCTCACCTCCAGATCAGGGGTAACTGAAGCTTTCTTT
-	TRBV20-1	-	TRBJ1-1	CRGERNTEAFF	TGCAGGGGGGAGCGGAACACTGAAGCTTTCTTT
TRBD1	TRBV4-3	-	TRBJ2-5	CASSQRGRGETQYF	TGCGCCAGCAGCCAGAGGGGGCGCGGTGAGACCCAGTACTTC
-	TRBV10-3	-	TRBJ1-2	CAIFEQGYGYTF	TGTGCCATCTTCGAACAGGGCTATGGCTACACCTTC
-	TRBV29-1	-	TRBJ1-2	CSGRLRDNYGYTF	TGCAGCGGAAGACTCCGGGACAACTATGGCTACACCTTC
-	TRBV12-5	-	TRBJ1-1	CASGLVRGPEAFF	TGTGCTAGTGGTTTGGTACGGGGCCCTGAAGCTTTCTTT
-	TRBV4-2	-	TRBJ1-1	CASSQERTQGGTEAFF	TGTGCCAGCAGCCAAGAAAGGACTCAGGGAGGAACTGAAGCTTTCTTT
TRBD2	TRBV4-2	few	TRBJ2-1	CASSQDNILGLAVLSSYNEQFF	TGTGCCAGCAGCCAAGACAACATTCTGGGACTAGCGGTTCTAAGCTCCTACAATGAGCAGTTCTTC
-	TRBV5-6	-	TRBJ1-2	CASSDLKKPLYGYTF	TGTGCCAGCAGCGACCTCAAGAAACCCCTCTATGGCTACACCTTC
-	TRBV29-1	once	TRBJ2-1	CSVEAGSFVSDEQFF	TGCAGCGTTGAAGCCGGTAGCTTTGTCAGTGATGAGCAGTTCTTC
-	TRBV15	-	TRBJ1-5	CATSRDLGQPQHF	TGTGCCACCAGCAGAGATCTGGGTCAGCCCCAGCATTTT
TRBD1	TRBV19	-	TRBJ1-1	CASFTGGLNTEAFF	TGTGCCAGTTTTACAGGGGGCTTGAACACTGAAGCTTTCTTT
TRBD1	TRBV7-2	-	TRBJ1-5	CASSRTGVNQPQHF	TGTGCCAGCAGCCGTACAGGGGTCAATCAGCCCCAGCATTTT
-	TRBV5-4	-	TRBJ2-3	CASSFGGQADTQYF	TGTGCCAGCAGCTTTGGGGGGCAGGCAGATACGCAGTATTTT